The 14 T cell receptor beta chains given below trace back to one sample, sequenced in a study of radiation and T cells in renal cell carcinoma. Sequencing used immunoSEQ multiplex PCR; TCRdb keeps in-frame clones, though not all of them. In the table there are about 130,000 clones, roughly 88% of which are singletons. Indicated time point: baseline pretreatment blood. This sample's treatment: 15 Gy SBRT to primary tumor, nephrectomy 4 weeks later. The sample was blood, taken from a patient whose treatment included radiotherapy and nephrectomy. The source is a woman in her 50s with renal cell carcinoma.

The V and J genes are TRBV18 and TRBJ1-2; 7 nucleotides match TRBD1. After removal of 3 bases from V and 1 base from J, the junction contained 5 bases not matched to a gene. In germline, CDR1 is KGHSH, CDR2 LQKENI. CDR3 length: 15 amino acids. This chain's CDR3 is CASSPDRDDNYGYTF. CDR3 DNA: TGTGCCAGCTCACCTGACAGGGATGATAACTATGGCTACACCTTC.

The chain links TRBV6-5 to TRBJ1-2; D is ambiguous. Germline V gene sequence: CDR1 MNHEY, CDR2 SVGAGI. This CDR3 is built from 16 residues. Trimming removed 0 bases at V and 7 bases at J, with 18 bases between. This chain's CDR3 is CASSYSEPLVSGGYTF. CDR3 nucleotide sequence: TGTGCCAGCAGTTACTCGGAGCCGCTGGTATCTGGTGGCTACACCTTC.

The chain combines TRBV7-9 with TRBJ1-3, with D unresolved. Germline assignment: CDR1 SEHNR and CDR2 FQNEAQ (reference sequence). The CDR3 totals 14 residues. V was pared by 5 bases and J by 3 bases, with 11 bases between. The CDR3 region is CASSRGRDGNTIYF. The CDR3 bases are TGTGCCAGCAGCCGCGGGAGGGATGGAAACACCATATATTTT.

The chain employs TRBV14 and TRBJ2-5, with TRBD2 as a possible D gene (6 bases). Per the germline V gene, CDR1 is SGHDN and CDR2 is FVKESK. The germline V and J ends were trimmed by 1 base and 0 bases, with 9 bases remaining between them. CDR3 length: 15 amino acids. CDR3 in DNA: TGTGCCAGCAGCCAAGGAGGAGGGTACCAAGAGACCCAGTACTTC. Translating gives CASSQGGGYQETQYF. The full variable domain, rest sourced from reference TRBV14 and TRBJ2-5, is EAGVTQFPSHSVIEKGQTVTLRCDPISGHDNLYWYRRVMGKEIKFLLHFVKESKQDESGMPNNRFLAERTGGTYSTLKVQPAELEDSGVYFCASSQGGGYQETQYFGPGTRLLVL.

The gene calls are TRBV5-8 and TRBJ2-3; a possible D gene is TRBD2 (5 bases). Germline CDR1 is SGHTS and CDR2 is YDEGEE. V was clipped by 10 bases and J by 1 base, with 16 bases between them. This CDR3 region has 14 residues. The CDR3 region is CAYREGGGTDTQYF. DNA for the CDR3: TGTGCCTATAGAGAGGGTGGTGGCACAGATACGCAGTATTTT. Supplemented by reference TRBV5-8 and TRBJ2-3, the full variable domain reads EAGVTQSPTHLIKTRGQQATLRCSPISGHTSVYWYQQALGLGLQFLLWYDEGEERNRGNFPPRFSGRQFPNYSSELNVNALELEDSALYLCAYREGGGTDTQYFGPGTRLTVL.

The gene calls are TRBV6-4 and TRBJ2-2, with 13 positions matching TRBD2. This CDR3 region has 15 residues. Germline assignment: CDR1 MRHNA and CDR2 SNTAGT. Trimming at V came to 6 bases and at J to 5 bases, leaving 3 bases not matched to a gene. The CDR3 nucleotides read TGTGCCAGCAGAGGACTAGCGGGGGATACCGGGGAGCTGTTTTTT. As protein: CASRGLAGDTGELFF.

The genes are TRBV23-1 and TRBJ1-2; D gene ambiguous. TRBV23-1 is treated as an ORF (open reading frame) with a function not yet certain. Deletions cut 0 bases from V and 1 base from J, with 9 bases between. The CDR3 has 15 amino acids. In DNA form, the CDR3 reads TGCGCCAGCAGTCAATCGGACTACCTTAACTATGGCTACACCTTC. Protein: CASSQSDYLNYGYTF.

This chain links TRBV6-5 with TRBJ1-6, with unresolved D. CDR1 is MNHEY and CDR2 is SVGAGI in the germline V gene. The CDR3 runs to 14 residues. Trimming shortened V by 7 bases and J by 4 bases, and 11 bases separated the two germline ends. CDR3 residues: CASIPAGYNSPLHF. The CDR3 nucleotides are TGTGCCAGCATTCCGGCGGGGTATAATTCACCCCTCCACTTT.

The chain employs TRBV4-2 and TRBJ1-2; a possible D gene is TRBD1 (5 bases). Per the germline V gene, CDR1 is LGHNA and CDR2 is YNFKEQ. CDR3 length equals 14 residues. V lost 0 bases and J 3 bases, leaving 8 bases between the germline ends. The CDR3 sequence: CASSQDGADYGYTF. In DNA, the CDR3 is TGTGCCAGCAGCCAAGATGGGGCGGACTATGGCTACACCTTC.

V and J are TRBV18 and TRBJ1-2, with a weak D call TRBD1 (6 bases). This CDR3 region has 15 residues. V gave up 3 bases and J gave up 8 bases, with 19 bases separating them. Germline-derived CDR1 and CDR2 are KGHSH and LQKENI. This CDR3 is CASSPAQTGFGGYTF. The CDR3 nucleotides read TGTGCCAGCTCACCCGCCCAGACAGGTTTTGGAGGCTACACCTTC.

J is TRBJ2-2 and V is TRBV4-1; D perhaps matches TRBD2 (6 bases). Trimming cost V 1 base and J 9 bases, with 15 bases left between them. CDR3 length equals 15 residues. Germline V gene data show CDR1 as MGHRA and CDR2 as YSYEKL. This chain's CDR3 is CASSQVGARTRELFF. The CDR3 region has the DNA TGCGCCAGCAGCCAAGTGGGTGCCAGGACTAGGGAGCTGTTTTTT.

The chain recombines TRBV25-1 with TRBJ1-1, with D unclear. V was pared by 8 bases and J by 9 bases, with 10 bases between. This CDR3 has 10 amino acids. Germline V gene lookup returns CDR1 MGHDK and CDR2 SYGVNS. The CDR3 spells CASVGRKAFF. For the CDR3, the DNA is TGTGCCAGCGTGGGCAGAAAAGCTTTCTTT.

This chain uses TRBV9 with TRBJ1-4; D is unclear. Germline assignment: CDR1 SGDLS and CDR2 YYNGEE. Trimming took 4 bases from V and 4 from J, leaving 14 bases between them. CDR3 length: 15 amino acids. The CDR3 spells CASSPRSVSNEKLFF. As DNA, the CDR3 is TGTGCCAGCAGCCCCCGGTCGGTTAGTAATGAAAAACTGTTTTTT. The entire variable domain, with the rest obtained from reference TRBV9 and TRBJ1-4, is as follows: DSGVTQTPKHLITATGQRVTLRCSPRSGDLSVYWYQQSLDQGLQFLIQYYNGEERAKGNILERFSAQQFPDLHSELNLSSLELGDSALYFCASSPRSVSNEKLFFGSGTQLSVL.

This rearrangement joins TRBV21-1 to TRBJ2-5; no DNA check was done on the table's D call, TRBD2. TRBV21-1 is a listed pseudogene. CDR3 length: 13 amino acids. The CDR3: CASSKVRQQTQYF. As DNA, the CDR3 is TGTGCCAGCAGCAAAGTGAGGCAGCAGACCCAGTACTTC.